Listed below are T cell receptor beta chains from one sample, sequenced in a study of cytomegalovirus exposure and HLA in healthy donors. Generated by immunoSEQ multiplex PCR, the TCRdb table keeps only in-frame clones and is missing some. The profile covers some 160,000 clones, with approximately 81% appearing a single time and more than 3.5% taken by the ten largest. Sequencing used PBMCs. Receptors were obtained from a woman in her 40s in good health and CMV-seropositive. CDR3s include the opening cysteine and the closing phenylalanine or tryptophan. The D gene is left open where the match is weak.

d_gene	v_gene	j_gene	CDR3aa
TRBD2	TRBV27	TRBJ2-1	CASQTGTSAFNEQFF
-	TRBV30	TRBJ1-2	CAWTREILYGYTF
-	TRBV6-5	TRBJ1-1	CASSLTLAEAFF
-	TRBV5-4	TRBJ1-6	CASSLDSSYNSPLHF
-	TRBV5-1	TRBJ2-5	CASSLHQGQETQYF
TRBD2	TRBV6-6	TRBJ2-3	CASRIAGDRADTQYF
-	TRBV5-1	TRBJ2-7	CASSDSELSSYEQYF
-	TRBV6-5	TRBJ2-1	CASSFRRGSYNEQFF
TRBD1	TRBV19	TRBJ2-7	CASSIDRDRNPYEQYF
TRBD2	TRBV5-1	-	CASSLVGGIFYEQYF
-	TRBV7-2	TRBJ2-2	CASSFQRDTGELFF
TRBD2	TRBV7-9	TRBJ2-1	CASSRTGGYNEQFF
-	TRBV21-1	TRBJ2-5	CASSNLRGGRGAETQYF
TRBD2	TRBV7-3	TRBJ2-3	CASSQGTSGRDTQYF
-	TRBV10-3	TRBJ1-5	CAISESAVSNQPQHF
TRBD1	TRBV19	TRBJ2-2	CASSPWTGPWANTGELFF
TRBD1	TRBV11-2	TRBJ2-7	CASRLATGGLSYEQYF
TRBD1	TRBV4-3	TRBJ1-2	CASSLTPGQGVYGYTF
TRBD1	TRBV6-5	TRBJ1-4	CASRRGTAEKLFF
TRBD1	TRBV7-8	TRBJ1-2	CASTIGQGGLYGYTF
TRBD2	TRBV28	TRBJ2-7	CASSFSGVAGGPVGEQYF
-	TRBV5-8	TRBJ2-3	CASSLDWSTDTQYF
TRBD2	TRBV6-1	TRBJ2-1	CASGGRAYNEQFF
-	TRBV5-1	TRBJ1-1	CASSLMGGVNTEAFF
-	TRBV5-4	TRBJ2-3	CASTRREGVADTQYF
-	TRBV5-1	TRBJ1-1	CASSRGGSAEAFF
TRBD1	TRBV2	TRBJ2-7	CAINDRALYEQYF
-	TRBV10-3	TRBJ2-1	CAISELQGRSSYNEQFF
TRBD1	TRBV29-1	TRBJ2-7	CSVRQGNEQYF
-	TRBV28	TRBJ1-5	CASSWDTLNQPQHF
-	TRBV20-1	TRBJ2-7	CSASPGPEQYF
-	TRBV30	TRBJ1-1	CAFQNTEAFF
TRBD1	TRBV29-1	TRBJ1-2	CSVAGTGILRGYTF
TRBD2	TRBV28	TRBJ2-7	CASSFHLLGVAGDEQYF
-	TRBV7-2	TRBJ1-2	CASSLDSGGSLANYGYTF
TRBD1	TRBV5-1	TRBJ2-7	CASSLGQGIYEQYF
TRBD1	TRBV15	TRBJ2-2	CATTTPAGTGSGELFF
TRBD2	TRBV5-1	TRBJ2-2	CASSLGGDLSTGELFF
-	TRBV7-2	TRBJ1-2	CASSLAPGELYGYTF
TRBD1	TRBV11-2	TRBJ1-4	CASSLDTETLRDSLREKLFF
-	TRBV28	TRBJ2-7	CASSPTVGRNSYEQYF
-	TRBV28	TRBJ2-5	CASRPTGRGETQYF
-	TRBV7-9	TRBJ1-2	CASSPTSGNYGYTF
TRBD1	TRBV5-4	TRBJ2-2	CASSKIQGGTGELFF
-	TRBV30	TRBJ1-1	CAWSVSTSNTEAFF
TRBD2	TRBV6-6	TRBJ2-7	CASAGGLDEQYF
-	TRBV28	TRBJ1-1	CASSGGGRENTEAFF
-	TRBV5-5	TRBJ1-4	CASSFIPTGLTNEKLFF
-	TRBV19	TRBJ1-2	CASSTYHGYTF